This note documents a single T cell receptor (beta chain) sequence. The protocol was immunoSEQ multiplex PCR, while the TCRdb copy is restricted to in-frame clones and leaves out a portion. The data contain about 28,000 clones, 65% to 90% of them seen just once; the ten biggest clones take up less than 4%. This specimen comes from a study of tissue T cells after allogeneic stem cell transplantation. V gave up 0 bases and J gave up 0 bases, with 18 bases separating them. The germline CDR1 and CDR2 sequences are LGHDT and YNNKEL (reference sequence). The CDR3 runs to 18 residues. This sequence joins TRBV3-1 (or the pseudogene TRBV3-2) and TRBJ2-7; D might be TRBD1 (5 bases). The sample consisted of blood, taken before transplantation. The sequence was collected from a woman aged 18 to 55 who later had graft-versus-host disease after an allogeneic stem cell transplant. The CDR3 nucleotides read TGTGCCAGCAGCCAAGATCGGTGGGGCCAGCCCCCCTCCTACGAGCAGTACTTC. Its translation: CASSQDRWGQPPSYEQYF.